A selection of T cell receptor beta chains follows, all from one sample in a study of blood T cell repertoires in COVID-19. Data came from immunoSEQ multiplex PCR; TCRdb stores just in-frame clones and leaves some out. In the table there are tens of thousands of clones, approximately 85% of which are singletons. Material for sequencing was peripheral blood. Receptor source: a human donor in a cohort sampled during active COVID-19. Each CDR3 is given with its conserved first and last residue. A D gene is named only where the DNA matches it firmly. Clone size is shown for a subset of rows, as once, few, many or a class of expanded clone.

J gene	V gene	clone size	D gene	CDR3 protein	CDR3 DNA
TRBJ2-7	TRBV4-3	.	TRBD1	CASSQAPDRVGYEQYF	TGCGCCAGCAGCCAAGCACCCGACAGGGTCGGGTACGAGCAGTACTTC
TRBJ2-1	TRBV18	.	TRBD2	CASSPPRSSGSYNEQFF	TGTGCCAGCTCACCACCGAGGTCTAGCGGGAGTTACAATGAGCAGTTCTTC
TRBJ1-1	TRBV2	.	.	CASRRLNTEAFF	TGTGCCAGCAGGCGCCTTAACACTGAAGCTTTCTTT
TRBJ2-7	TRBV18	.	.	CASSPPGGYEQYF	TGTGCCAGCTCACCACCGGGGGGCTACGAGCAGTACTTC
TRBJ1-1	TRBV9	.	TRBD1	CASSVDRGVNRDTEAFF	TGTGCCAGCAGCGTAGACAGGGGGGTTAATAGGGACACTGAAGCTTTCTTT
TRBJ1-1	TRBV7-9	.	.	CASSAGQQNTEAFF	TGTGCCAGCAGCGCCGGACAGCAGAACACTGAAGCTTTCTTT
TRBJ1-5	TRBV5-8	few	.	CASSSPTQGPRQPQHF	TGTGCCAGCAGCAGTCCTACGCAGGGCCCTAGGCAGCCCCAGCATTTT
TRBJ2-3	TRBV4-2	.	.	CASSQVLRVSTDTQYF	TGTGCCAGCAGCCAAGTTCTGCGGGTGAGCACAGATACGCAGTATTTT
TRBJ2-3	TRBV3-1/TRBV3-2	once	TRBD1	CASSSGTGFTDTQYF	TGTGCCAGCAGTTCCGGGACAGGCTTCACAGATACGCAGTATTTT
TRBJ1-4	TRBV29-1	once	.	CSGRSGGEKLFF	TGCAGCGGCCGCTCCGGGGGTGAAAAACTGTTTTTT
TRBJ1-6	TRBV11-2	few	TRBD1	CASSNAPGQVNSPLHF	TGTGCCAGCAGCAACGCACCGGGACAGGTTAATTCACCCCTCCACTTT
TRBJ2-3	TRBV7-9	.	TRBD2	CASTLSGDGVTQYF	TGTGCCAGCACACTTAGCGGGGATGGGGTTACGCAGTATTTT
TRBJ2-2	TRBV9	.	.	CASSAQIGVETGELFF	TGTGCCAGCAGCGCCCAGATCGGGGTAGAGACCGGGGAGCTGTTTTTT
TRBJ2-7	TRBV5-4	.	.	CASSSRTGTVGEQYF	TGTGCCAGCAGCTCGAGGACGGGAACTGTCGGCGAGCAGTACTTC
TRBJ2-7	TRBV7-6	.	.	CASSLEEGLPYEQYF	TGTGCCAGCAGCTTAGAAGAGGGACTTCCCTACGAGCAGTACTTC
TRBJ1-2	TRBV6-6	.	TRBD1	CASTNDRGGRDGYTF	TGTGCCAGCACCAATGACAGGGGGGGGCGGGATGGCTACACCTTC
TRBJ1-6	TRBV4-2	.	.	CASSQDTGYNSPLHF	TGTGCCAGCAGCCAAGACACAGGGTATAATTCACCCCTCCACTTT
TRBJ1-6	TRBV5-1	.	TRBD1	CASSLGQGASPLHF	TGCGCCAGCAGCTTGGGGCAGGGGGCTTCACCCCTCCACTTT
TRBJ2-2	TRBV7-3	.	.	CASRKSLIAGELFF	TGTGCCAGCAGGAAGAGCTTAATTGCCGGGGAGCTGTTTTTT
TRBJ1-1	TRBV19	.	TRBD1	CASSTPSGGLGRTEAFF	TGTGCCAGTAGTACTCCCTCAGGGGGTTTGGGTCGCACTGAAGCTTTCTTT
TRBJ1-6	TRBV6-5	few	.	CASTRGQSNSPLHF	TGTGCCAGCACCCGAGGGCAGTCTAATTCACCCCTCCACTTT
TRBJ2-7	TRBV6-5	.	TRBD1	CASSPDRVGEQYF	TGTGCCAGCAGTCCGGACAGGGTCGGCGAGCAGTACTTC
TRBJ2-3	TRBV5-1	.	TRBD2	CASSYGTSGMTDTQYF	TGCGCCAGCAGCTACGGGACTAGCGGGATGACAGATACGCAGTATTTT
TRBJ1-2	TRBV15	many	.	CATSRDEWGYTF	TGTGCCACCAGCAGAGACGAGTGGGGCTACACCTTC
TRBJ2-2	TRBV29-1	once	TRBD2	CSVVRGSRTGELFF	TGCAGCGTTGTGCGCGGGAGTCGAACCGGGGAGCTGTTTTTT
TRBJ2-3	TRBV28	.	.	CASSSLGGGADTQYF	TGTGCCAGCAGTTCCCTTGGGGGAGGAGCAGATACGCAGTATTTT
TRBJ2-3	TRBV7-2	.	TRBD1	CASSLQGAGDTQYF	TGTGCCAGCAGCCTACAGGGGGCTGGGGATACGCAGTATTTT
TRBJ1-4	TRBV12-2	.	.	CASRLRQGGEKLFF	TGTGCAAGTCGCTTACGGCAGGGAGGGGAAAAACTGTTTTTT
TRBJ1-1	TRBV27	.	.	CASRSPGKRGTEAFF	TGTGCCAGCAGGTCCCCCGGGAAGAGAGGCACTGAAGCTTTCTTT
TRBJ2-3	TRBV24-1	.	.	CATSDLGVEDTQYF	TGTGCCACCAGTGATTTGGGAGTGGAAGATACGCAGTATTTT
TRBJ2-7	TRBV28	.	TRBD1	CASSPTGSSYEQYF	TGTGCCAGCAGCCCGACAGGGAGCTCCTACGAGCAGTACTTC
TRBJ1-2	TRBV5-4	.	.	CASSVGTPDGYTF	TGTGCCAGCAGCGTCGGGACTCCAGATGGCTACACCTTC
TRBJ2-7	TRBV6-5	.	.	CASSSWQGNEQYF	TGTGCCAGCAGTTCGTGGCAGGGTAACGAGCAGTACTTC
TRBJ2-7	TRBV4-1	.	TRBD2	CASSQLADLSYEQYF	TGCGCCAGCAGCCAACTAGCGGACCTCTCCTACGAGCAGTACTTC
TRBJ1-2	TRBV6-5	.	TRBD1	CASTGDRGLLYGYTF	TGTGCCAGCACGGGGGACAGGGGGCTTCTCTATGGCTACACCTTC
TRBJ2-1	TRBV29-1	.	.	CSVDGTSYEQFF	TGCAGCGTAGACGGGACATCTTATGAGCAGTTCTTC
TRBJ1-2	TRBV19	.	TRBD1	CASSIGTGYGYTF	TGTGCCAGTAGTATAGGGACAGGCTATGGCTACACCTTC
TRBJ2-7	TRBV6-2/TRBV6-3	few	.	CASSQTSEQYF	TGTGCCAGCAGCCAAACAAGCGAGCAGTACTTC
TRBJ2-2	TRBV21-1	.	.	CASSKGCSTDRTGELFF	TGTGCCAGCAGCAAAGGTTGTTCGACAGACCGCACCGGGGAGCTGTTTTTT
TRBJ1-4	TRBV6-5	.	TRBD1	CASSRTGATNEKLFF	TGTGCCAGCAGCCGGACAGGGGCAACTAATGAAAAACTGTTTTTT
TRBJ1-2	TRBV4-3	.	TRBD1	CASSRFYRGPANYGYTF	TGCGCCAGCAGCCGATTTTACAGGGGGCCCGCTAACTATGGCTACACCTTC
TRBJ2-3	TRBV4-3	.	TRBD1	CASSQATGGRTDTQYF	TGCGCCAGCAGCCAAGCGACAGGGGGCAGAACAGATACGCAGTATTTT
TRBJ2-1	TRBV3-1/TRBV3-2	.	TRBD1	CASSHPGQGEEQFF	TGTGCCAGCAGCCATCCGGGACAGGGAGAAGAGCAGTTCTTC
TRBJ2-5	TRBV27	few	.	CASSFSRVETQYF	TGTGCCAGCAGCTTCTCTCGGGTGGAGACCCAGTACTTC
TRBJ1-2	TRBV6-5	few	.	CASSRQGMDYGYTF	TGTGCCAGCAGTCGGCAGGGGATGGACTATGGCTACACCTTC
TRBJ2-2	TRBV9	.	TRBD1	CASSFGQGRGSGELFF	TGTGCCAGCAGCTTTGGACAGGGGAGAGGATCCGGGGAGCTGTTTTTT
TRBJ1-6	TRBV12-3/TRBV12-4	.	TRBD1	CASKTGGDSPLHF	TGTGCCAGCAAAACAGGGGGCGATTCACCCCTCCACTTT
TRBJ2-1	TRBV7-2	.	.	CASSSPSQVGEQFF	TGTGCCAGCAGCTCCCCGTCGCAAGTCGGTGAGCAGTTCTTC
TRBJ2-3	TRBV10-3	.	TRBD2	CAINPSGITDTQYF	TGTGCCATCAATCCTAGCGGAATCACAGATACGCAGTATTTT
TRBJ2-3	TRBV27	once	TRBD2	CASRSASGGADTQYF	TGTGCCAGCAGATCCGCTAGCGGGGGGGCGGATACGCAGTATTTT